What follows are 2 T cell receptor beta chains derived from one specimen sequenced in a study of siplizumab effects on memory and regulatory T cells. Libraries were prepared by immunoSEQ multiplex PCR; TCRdb keeps only in-frame clonotypes and omits some of them. The sample holds about 120,000 clones, about 94% seen once. Sequenced sample: non-Treg CD4+ T cells sorted from blood. These TCRs come from a human donor in good health.

CDR3 residues: CASSGETGHYAIYGYTF. The CDR3 DNA follows: TGTGCCAGCAGCGGTGAGACAGGGCACTACGCGATCTATGGCTACACCTTC. The J gene is TRBJ1-2, the V gene TRBV5-5; 7 bases line up with TRBD1. Unmatched junction bases numbered 16, after V lost 4 bases and J lost 4 bases. Germline V gene lookup returns CDR1 SGHKS and CDR2 YYEKEE (reference sequence). CDR3 size: 17 residues.

The J gene is TRBJ2-1, the V gene TRBV7-8; TRBD1 matches at 8 bases. The CDR3 runs 20 residues. Germline assignment: CDR1 SGHVS and CDR2 FQNEAQ. V lost 0 bases and J lost 6; bases outside the gene matches: 19. The CDR3 DNA reads TGTGCCAGCAGCTTAGCAATTAGGGAGGCAGGGGGCAGTTCGATCAATGAGCAGTTCTTC. It translates to CASSLAIREAGGSSINEQFF.